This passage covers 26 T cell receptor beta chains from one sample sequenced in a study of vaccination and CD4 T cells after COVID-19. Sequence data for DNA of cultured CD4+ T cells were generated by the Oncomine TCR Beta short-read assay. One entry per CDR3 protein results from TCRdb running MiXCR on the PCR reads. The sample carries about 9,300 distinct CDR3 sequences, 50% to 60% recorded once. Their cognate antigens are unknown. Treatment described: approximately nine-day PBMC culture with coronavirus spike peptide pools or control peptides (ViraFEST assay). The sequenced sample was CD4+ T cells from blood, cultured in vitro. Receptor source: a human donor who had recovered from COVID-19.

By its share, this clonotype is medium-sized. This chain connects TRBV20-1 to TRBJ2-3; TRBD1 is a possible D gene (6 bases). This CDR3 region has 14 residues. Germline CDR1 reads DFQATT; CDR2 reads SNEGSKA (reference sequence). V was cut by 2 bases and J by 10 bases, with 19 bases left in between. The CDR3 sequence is CSARPGRDIGSQYF. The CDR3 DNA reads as TGCAGTGCTAGACCTGGCCGGGACATCGGTTCGCAGTATTTT.

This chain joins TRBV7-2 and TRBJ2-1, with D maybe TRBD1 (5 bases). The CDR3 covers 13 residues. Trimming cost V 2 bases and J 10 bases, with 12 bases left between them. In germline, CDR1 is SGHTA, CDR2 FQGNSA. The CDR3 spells CASSLLTGAEQFF. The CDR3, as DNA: TGTGCCAGCAGCTTACTGACTGGGGCCGAGCAGTTCTTC.

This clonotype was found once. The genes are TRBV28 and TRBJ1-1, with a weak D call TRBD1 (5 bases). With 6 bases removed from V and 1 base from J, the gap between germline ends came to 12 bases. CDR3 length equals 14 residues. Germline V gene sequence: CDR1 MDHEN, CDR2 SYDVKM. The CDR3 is CASSPGDQNTEAFF. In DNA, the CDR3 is TGTGCCAGCAGCCCTGGGGACCAGAACACTGAAGCTTTCTTT.

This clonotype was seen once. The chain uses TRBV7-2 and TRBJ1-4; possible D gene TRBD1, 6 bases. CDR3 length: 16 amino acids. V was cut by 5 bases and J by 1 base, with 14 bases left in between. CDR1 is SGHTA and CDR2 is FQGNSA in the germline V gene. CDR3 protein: CASSDRQAGTNEKLFF. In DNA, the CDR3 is TGTGCCAGCAGCGACAGACAGGCGGGAACTAATGAAAAACTGTTTTTT.

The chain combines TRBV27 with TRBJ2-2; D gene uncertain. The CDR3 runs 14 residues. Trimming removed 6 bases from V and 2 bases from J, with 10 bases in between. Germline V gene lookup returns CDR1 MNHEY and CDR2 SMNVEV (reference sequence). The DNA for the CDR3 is TGTGCCAGCAGCTGGACCGTAAACACCGGGGAGCTGTTTTTT. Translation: CASSWTVNTGELFF.

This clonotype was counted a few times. CDR3 coding DNA: TGTGCCACCAGCAATAGGCAGTCTCACGGCTACACCTTC. It yields the protein CATSNRQSHGYTF. The rearrangement joins TRBV15 to TRBJ1-2; no reliable D call. The germline V and J ends were trimmed by 4 bases and 8 bases, with 14 bases remaining between them. The CDR3 length is 13 residues. Per the germline V gene, CDR1 is LNHNV and CDR2 is YYDKDF (reference sequence). The variable domain in full, completed from reference TRBV15 and TRBJ1-2, reads DAMVIQNPRYQVTQFGKPVTLSCSQTLNHNVMYWYQQKSSQAPKLLFHYYDKDFNNEADTPDNFQSRRPNTSFCFLDIRSPGLGDTAMYLCATSNRQSHGYTFGSGTRLTVV.

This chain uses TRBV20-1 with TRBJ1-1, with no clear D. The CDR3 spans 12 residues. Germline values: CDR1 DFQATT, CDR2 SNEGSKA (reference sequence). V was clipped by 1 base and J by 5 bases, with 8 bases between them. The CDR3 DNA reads TGCAGTGCTAGAGGGGGAGGGACTGAAGCTTTCTTT. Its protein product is CSARGGGTEAFF.

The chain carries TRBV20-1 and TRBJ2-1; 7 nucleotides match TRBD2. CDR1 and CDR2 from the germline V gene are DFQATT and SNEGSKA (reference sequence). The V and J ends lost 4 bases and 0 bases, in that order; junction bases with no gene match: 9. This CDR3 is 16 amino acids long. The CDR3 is CSAIKLGGGSYNEQFF. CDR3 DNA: TGCAGTGCTATTAAATTGGGGGGGGGCTCCTACAATGAGCAGTTCTTC.

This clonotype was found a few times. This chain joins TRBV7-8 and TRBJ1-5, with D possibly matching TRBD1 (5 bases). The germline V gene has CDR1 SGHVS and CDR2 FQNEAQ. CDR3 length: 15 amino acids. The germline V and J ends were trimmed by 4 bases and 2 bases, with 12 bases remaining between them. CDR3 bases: TGTGCCAGCAGCTGGGGGGGGGGAGGCAATCAGCCCCAGCATTTT. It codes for CASSWGGGGNQPQHF.

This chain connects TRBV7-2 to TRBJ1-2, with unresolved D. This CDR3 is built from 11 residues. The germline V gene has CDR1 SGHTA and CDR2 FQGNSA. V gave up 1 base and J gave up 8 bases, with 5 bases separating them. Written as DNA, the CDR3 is TGTGCCAGCAGCTTAGTGCAGGGCTACACCTTC. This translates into CASSLVQGYTF.

CDR3 sequence reads: CASRRSLIAEAFF. The CDR3 DNA reads TGTGCCAGCAGAAGGTCCCTGATAGCTGAAGCTTTCTTT. This chain uses TRBV11-2 with TRBJ1-1; D is undetermined. Trimming stripped 6 bases from V and 6 bases from J, with 14 bases between. The germline V gene has CDR1 SGHAT and CDR2 FQNNGV. This CDR3 comprises 13 residues.

CDR3 coding DNA: TGCAGTGCTAGGGACTCCTGGGGTAGGGCGAAACCCTACAATGAGCAGTTCTTC. Its translation: CSARDSWGRAKPYNEQFF. V and J are TRBV20-1 and TRBJ2-1, with D perhaps TRBD2 (5 bases). The CDR3 runs to 18 residues. In germline, CDR1 is DFQATT, CDR2 SNEGSKA (reference sequence). V was pared by 3 bases and J by 2 bases, with 23 bases between.

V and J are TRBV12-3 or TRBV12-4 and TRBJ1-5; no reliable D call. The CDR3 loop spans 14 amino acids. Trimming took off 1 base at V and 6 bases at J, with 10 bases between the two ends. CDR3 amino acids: CASSLGGIRQPQHF. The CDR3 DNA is TGTGCCAGCAGTTTAGGCGGGATACGTCAGCCCCAGCATTTT.

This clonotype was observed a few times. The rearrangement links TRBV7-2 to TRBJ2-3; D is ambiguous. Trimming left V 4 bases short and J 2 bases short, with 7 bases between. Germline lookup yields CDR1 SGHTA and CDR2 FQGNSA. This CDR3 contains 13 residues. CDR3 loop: CASSWRPTDTQYF. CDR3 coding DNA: TGTGCCAGCAGCTGGCGGCCCACAGATACGCAGTATTTT. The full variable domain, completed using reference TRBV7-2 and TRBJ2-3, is GAGVSQSPSNKVTEKGKDVELRCDPISGHTALYWYRQSLGQGLEFLIYFQGNSAPDKSGLPSDRFSAERTGGSVSTLTIQRTQQEDSAVYLCASSWRPTDTQYFGPGTRLTVL.

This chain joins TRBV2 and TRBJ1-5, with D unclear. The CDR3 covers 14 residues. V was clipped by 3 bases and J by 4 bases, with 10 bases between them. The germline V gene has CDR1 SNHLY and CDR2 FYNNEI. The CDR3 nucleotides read TGTGCCAGCAGTGATAGGACCTCAAATCAGCCCCAGCATTTT. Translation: CASSDRTSNQPQHF.

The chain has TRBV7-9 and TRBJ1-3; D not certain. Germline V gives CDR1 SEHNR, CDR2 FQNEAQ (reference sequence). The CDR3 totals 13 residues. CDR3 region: CAVDTTSGNTIYF. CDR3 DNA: TGTGCTGTGGATACGACCTCTGGAAACACCATATATTTT.

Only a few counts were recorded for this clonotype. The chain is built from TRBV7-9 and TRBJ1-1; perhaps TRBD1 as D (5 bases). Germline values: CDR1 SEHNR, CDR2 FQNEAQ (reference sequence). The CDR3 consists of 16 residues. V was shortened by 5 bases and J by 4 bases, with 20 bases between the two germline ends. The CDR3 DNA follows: TGTGCCAGCAGCCCTAGGGGTCGGGCATCGGGCACTGAAGCTTTCTTT. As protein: CASSPRGRASGTEAFF.

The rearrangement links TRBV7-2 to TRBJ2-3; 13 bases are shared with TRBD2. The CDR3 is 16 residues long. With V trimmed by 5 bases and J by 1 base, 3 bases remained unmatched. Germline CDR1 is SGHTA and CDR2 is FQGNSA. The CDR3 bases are TGTGCCAGCAGCGTAGGGACTAGCGGGGGCACAGATACGCAGTATTTT. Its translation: CASSVGTSGGTDTQYF.

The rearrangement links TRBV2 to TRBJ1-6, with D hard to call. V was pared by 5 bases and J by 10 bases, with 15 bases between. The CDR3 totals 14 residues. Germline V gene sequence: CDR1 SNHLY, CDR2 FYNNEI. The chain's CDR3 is CASSLLARESPLHF. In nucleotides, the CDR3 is TGTGCCAGCAGTCTTCTTGCACGGGAGTCACCCCTCCACTTT.

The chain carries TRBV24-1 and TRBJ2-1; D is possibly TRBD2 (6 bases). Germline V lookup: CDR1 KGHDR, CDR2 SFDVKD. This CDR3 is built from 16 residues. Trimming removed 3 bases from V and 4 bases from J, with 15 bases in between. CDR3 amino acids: CATSDRASETYNEQFF. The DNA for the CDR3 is TGTGCCACCAGTGATAGGGCTAGCGAGACATACAATGAGCAGTTCTTC.

CDR3 nucleotides: TGTGCCAGCAAGTCGTTCGGGGGTTCGAGCTCCTACAATGAGCAGTTCTTC. Amino acids: CASKSFGGSSSYNEQFF. The V call is TRBV27, the J call TRBJ2-1, with D tentatively TRBD2 (6 bases). Trimming removed 7 bases from V and 0 bases from J, with 19 bases in between. Germline CDR1 is MNHEY and CDR2 is SMNVEV (reference sequence). The CDR3 has 17 amino acids.

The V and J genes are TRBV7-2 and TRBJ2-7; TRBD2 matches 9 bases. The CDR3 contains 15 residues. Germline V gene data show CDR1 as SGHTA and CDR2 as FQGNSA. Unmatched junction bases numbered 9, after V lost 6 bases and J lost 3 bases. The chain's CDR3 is CASSLISGGNYEQYF. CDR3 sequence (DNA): TGTGCCAGCAGTTTAATTAGCGGGGGCAACTACGAGCAGTACTTC.

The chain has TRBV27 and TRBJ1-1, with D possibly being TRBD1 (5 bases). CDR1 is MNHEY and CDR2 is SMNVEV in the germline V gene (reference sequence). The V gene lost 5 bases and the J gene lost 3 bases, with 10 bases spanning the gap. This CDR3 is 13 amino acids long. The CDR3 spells CASSPRGDTEAFF. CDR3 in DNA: TGTGCCAGCAGTCCCCGAGGGGACACTGAAGCTTTCTTT.

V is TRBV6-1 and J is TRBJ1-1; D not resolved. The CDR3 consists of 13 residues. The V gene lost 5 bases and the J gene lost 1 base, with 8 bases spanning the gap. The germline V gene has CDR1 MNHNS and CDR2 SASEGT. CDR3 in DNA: TGTGCCAGCAGTCGCCAGAGGAACACTGAAGCTTTCTTT. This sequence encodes CASSRQRNTEAFF.

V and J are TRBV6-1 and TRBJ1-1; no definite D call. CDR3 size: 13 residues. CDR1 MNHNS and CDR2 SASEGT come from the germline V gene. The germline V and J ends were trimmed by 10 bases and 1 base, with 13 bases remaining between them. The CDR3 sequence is CATSGGRNTEAFF. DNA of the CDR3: TGTGCCACCTCTGGAGGCCGGAACACTGAAGCTTTCTTT.

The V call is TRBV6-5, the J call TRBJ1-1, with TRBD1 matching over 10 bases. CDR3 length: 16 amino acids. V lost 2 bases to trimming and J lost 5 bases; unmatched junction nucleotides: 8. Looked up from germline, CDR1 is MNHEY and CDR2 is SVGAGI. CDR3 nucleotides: TGTGCCAGCAGTTACCCGATGACAGGGGGCTGGACTGAAGCTTTCTTT. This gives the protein CASSYPMTGGWTEAFF.